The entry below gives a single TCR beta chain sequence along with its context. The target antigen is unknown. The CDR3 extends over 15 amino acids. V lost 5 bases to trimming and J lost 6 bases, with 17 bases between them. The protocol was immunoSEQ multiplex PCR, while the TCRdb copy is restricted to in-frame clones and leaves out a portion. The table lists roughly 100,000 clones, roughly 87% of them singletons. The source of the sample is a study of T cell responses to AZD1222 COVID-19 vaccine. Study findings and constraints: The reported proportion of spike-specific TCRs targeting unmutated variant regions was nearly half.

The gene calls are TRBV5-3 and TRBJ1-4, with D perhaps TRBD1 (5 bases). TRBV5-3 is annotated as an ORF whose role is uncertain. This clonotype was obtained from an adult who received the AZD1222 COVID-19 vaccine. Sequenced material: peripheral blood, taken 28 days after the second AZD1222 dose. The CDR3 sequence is CARRSSGRGDEKLFF. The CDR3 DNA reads TGTGCCAGAAGATCCTCGGGCCGAGGGGATGAAAAACTGTTTTTT.